These T cell receptor beta chains were read from a single sample in a study of T cell changes during pregnancy in multiple sclerosis. The data were produced by immunoSEQ multiplex PCR, yet TCRdb's version contains in-frame clones alone and is incomplete. The sample includes over 55,000 clones, roughly 94% of them seen just once. The sequencing used CD8+ T cells from peripheral blood mononuclear cells, collected in the third trimester of pregnancy. The receptors shown here come from a female donor with multiple sclerosis, enrolled in a pregnancy study. The conserved cysteine and the conserved F or W are not part of the CDR3 here. The order of the fields is clone size, V gene, CDR3 protein. Only some rows state a clone size, as once, few, many or a class for expanded clones.

clone_size: NA; v_call: TRBV14; cdr3_aa: ASSQTSGLYNEQF
clone_size: NA; v_call: TRBV19; cdr3_aa: ASTPGLAGVNTQY
clone_size: NA; v_call: TRBV28; cdr3_aa: ASSPGTESMNTEAF
clone_size: NA; v_call: TRBV2; cdr3_aa: ASSVGQGSYGYT
clone_size: NA; v_call: TRBV7-9; cdr3_aa: ASSFSGQGADEQY
clone_size: NA; v_call: TRBV11-2; cdr3_aa: ASSVGRDSNYEQY
clone_size: NA; v_call: TRBV11-2; cdr3_aa: ASSTPGTGLYEQY
clone_size: NA; v_call: TRBV27; cdr3_aa: ASKMGTLNTEAF
clone_size: NA; v_call: TRBV4-1; cdr3_aa: ASSPGLAAWGEQF
clone_size: NA; v_call: TRBV5-1; cdr3_aa: ASSLEWEGETQY
clone_size: NA; v_call: TRBV4-1; cdr3_aa: ASSQPNRGSNQPQH
clone_size: NA; v_call: TRBV5-6; cdr3_aa: ASSPGAGGYEQY
clone_size: NA; v_call: TRBV4-3; cdr3_aa: ASSIAGGSYNEQF
clone_size: NA; v_call: TRBV5-1; cdr3_aa: ASSLGGDYEQY
clone_size: NA; v_call: TRBV5-4; cdr3_aa: ASSLLAGGTGELF
clone_size: NA; v_call: TRBV11-3; cdr3_aa: ASSRGTSGGEETQY
clone_size: NA; v_call: TRBV7-9; cdr3_aa: ASSLELNEQF
clone_size: NA; v_call: TRBV19; cdr3_aa: ASSIEEPNTGELF
clone_size: NA; v_call: TRBV5-1; cdr3_aa: ASSLGTGAYEQY
clone_size: NA; v_call: TRBV7-9; cdr3_aa: ASSPSGRANNEQF
clone_size: NA; v_call: TRBV11-2; cdr3_aa: ASSYGQAQY
clone_size: NA; v_call: TRBV5-5; cdr3_aa: ASSGPPGLGAYEQY
clone_size: NA; v_call: TRBV9; cdr3_aa: ASSAGLAGVGYNEQF
clone_size: NA; v_call: TRBV7-9; cdr3_aa: ASSFPQNTEAF
clone_size: NA; v_call: TRBV7-4; cdr3_aa: ASSLGDRGANEQF
clone_size: NA; v_call: TRBV7-9; cdr3_aa: ASSLSRLAGSNEQF
clone_size: NA; v_call: TRBV5-6; cdr3_aa: ASTHGGANYGYT
clone_size: NA; v_call: TRBV12-5; cdr3_aa: ASGIETSGRGTDTQY
clone_size: NA; v_call: TRBV30; cdr3_aa: AWSIVTGVETQY
clone_size: NA; v_call: TRBV6-5; cdr3_aa: ASKLTGSNEKLF
clone_size: NA; v_call: TRBV7-9; cdr3_aa: ASRDQGIEETQY
clone_size: NA; v_call: TRBV2; cdr3_aa: ARGLAGGYSTDTQY
clone_size: NA; v_call: TRBV7-9; cdr3_aa: ASSSRTGSYNEQF
clone_size: once; v_call: TRBV29-1; cdr3_aa: SAGQASRDTIY
clone_size: once; v_call: TRBV29-1; cdr3_aa: SVDSGGSYEQY
clone_size: once; v_call: TRBV29-1; cdr3_aa: SVVGAGRSENEQF
clone_size: NA; v_call: TRBV19; cdr3_aa: ASDRGNTEAF
clone_size: NA; v_call: TRBV6-5; cdr3_aa: ASSYAGWPYEQY
clone_size: NA; v_call: TRBV5-1; cdr3_aa: ASSSQGLQETQY
clone_size: NA; v_call: TRBV4-1; cdr3_aa: ASSQDPGVLAGELF
clone_size: NA; v_call: TRBV4-2; cdr3_aa: ASSQDYGTSGLYEQY
clone_size: once; v_call: TRBV7-9; cdr3_aa: ASSAPAGLGVVSNEQF
clone_size: NA; v_call: TRBV6-5; cdr3_aa: ASSYSGGSYEQY
clone_size: NA; v_call: TRBV30; cdr3_aa: AWSPGGPYEQY
clone_size: NA; v_call: TRBV6-5; cdr3_aa: ASSFEREGQQLEQY
clone_size: NA; v_call: TRBV10-1; cdr3_aa: ASSEIAGSGADTQY
clone_size: NA; v_call: TRBV19; cdr3_aa: ASSAGQPEAF
clone_size: NA; v_call: TRBV30; cdr3_aa: AWTETGGLETQY
clone_size: NA; v_call: TRBV11-1; cdr3_aa: ASSQILRSVPNTEAF
clone_size: NA; v_call: TRBV7-9; cdr3_aa: ASTPRGGPEYGYT
clone_size: NA; v_call: TRBV19; cdr3_aa: ASRTDREPFQPQH
clone_size: NA; v_call: TRBV5-1; cdr3_aa: ASSLAQGQKETQY
clone_size: NA; v_call: TRBV7-6; cdr3_aa: ASSLEDSPAEQY
clone_size: NA; v_call: TRBV14; cdr3_aa: ASSQSVETQY
clone_size: NA; v_call: TRBV7-8; cdr3_aa: ASSLAAGTGAALYGYT
clone_size: NA; v_call: TRBV5-4; cdr3_aa: ASSKERGGSRSYNEQF
clone_size: NA; v_call: TRBV27; cdr3_aa: ASSFTVGAREDTQY
clone_size: once; v_call: TRBV4-1; cdr3_aa: ASSQDFPENIQY